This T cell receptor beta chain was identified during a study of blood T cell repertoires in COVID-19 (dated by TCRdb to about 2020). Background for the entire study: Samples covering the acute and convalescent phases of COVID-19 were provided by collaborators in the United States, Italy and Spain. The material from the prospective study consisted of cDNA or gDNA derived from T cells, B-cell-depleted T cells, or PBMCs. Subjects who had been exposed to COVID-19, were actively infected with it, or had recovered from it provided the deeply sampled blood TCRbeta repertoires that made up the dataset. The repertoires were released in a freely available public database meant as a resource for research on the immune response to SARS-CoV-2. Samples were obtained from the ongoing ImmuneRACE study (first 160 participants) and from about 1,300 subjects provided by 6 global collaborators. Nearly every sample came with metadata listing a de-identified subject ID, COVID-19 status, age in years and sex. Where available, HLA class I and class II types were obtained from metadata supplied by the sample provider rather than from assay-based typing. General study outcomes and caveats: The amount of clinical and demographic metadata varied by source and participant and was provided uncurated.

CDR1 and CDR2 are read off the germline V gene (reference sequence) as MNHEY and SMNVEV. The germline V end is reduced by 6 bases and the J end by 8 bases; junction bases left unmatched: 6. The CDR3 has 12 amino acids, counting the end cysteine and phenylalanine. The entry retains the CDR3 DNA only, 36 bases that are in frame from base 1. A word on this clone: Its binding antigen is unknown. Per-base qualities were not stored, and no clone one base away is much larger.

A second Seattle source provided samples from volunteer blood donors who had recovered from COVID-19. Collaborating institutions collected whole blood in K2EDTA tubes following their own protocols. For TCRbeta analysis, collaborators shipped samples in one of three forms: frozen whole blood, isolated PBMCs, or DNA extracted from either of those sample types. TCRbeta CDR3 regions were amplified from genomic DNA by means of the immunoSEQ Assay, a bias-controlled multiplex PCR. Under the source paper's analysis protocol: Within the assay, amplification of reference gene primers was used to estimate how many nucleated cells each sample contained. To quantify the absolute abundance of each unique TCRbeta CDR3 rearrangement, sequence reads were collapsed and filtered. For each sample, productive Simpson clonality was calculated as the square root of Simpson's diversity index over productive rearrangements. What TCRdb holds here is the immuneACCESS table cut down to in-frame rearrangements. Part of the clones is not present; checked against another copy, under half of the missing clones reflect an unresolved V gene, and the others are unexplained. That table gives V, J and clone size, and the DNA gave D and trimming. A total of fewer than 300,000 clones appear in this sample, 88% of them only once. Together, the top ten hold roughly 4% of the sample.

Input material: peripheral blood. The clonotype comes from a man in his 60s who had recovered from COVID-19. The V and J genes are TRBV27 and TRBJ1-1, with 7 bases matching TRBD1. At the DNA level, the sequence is TGTGCCAGCAGCCAGACAGGGCGAGAAGCTTTCTTT. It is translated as CASSQTGREAFF.